Sequencing of this T cell receptor beta chain was carried out in a study of technical replicates of blood from several donors (dated by TCRdb to the late 2010s). Per the germline V gene, SGHVS is the CDR1 and FQNEAQ is the CDR2. Its CDR3 holds 16 amino acids, cysteine through phenylalanine. Only CDR3 DNA remains: 48 bases, in frame from the first base. V trim: 6 bases; J trim: 0 bases; unmatched bases: 9. This clone was seen more than once but under ten times. No antigen is known for it. It has no much larger one-base neighbor in the sample; base qualities were not kept. Library method: the immunoSEQ multiplex PCR assay. Not all clones reach the TCRdb copy of this immuneACCESS table, which keeps in-frame sequences only. Checked studies attribute under half of the gap to unresolved V genes and leave the rest unexplained. This sample holds roughly 68,000 clones; around 90% were observed only once. The top ten clones comprise 5% to 5.5% of the sample.

The chain is encoded by TRBV7-8 joined to TRBJ2-7, with 9 middle bases fitting TRBD1. Sequencing was carried out using PBMCs. This clonotype was sampled from a human donor in good health. Some clones in this sample may be carry-over from other donors' samples. CDR3 reads: CASRLQGAVPSYEQYF. The sequenced DNA: TGTGCCAGCAGATTACAGGGGGCCGTACCCTCCTACGAGCAGTACTTC. The full variable domain, completed from the reference TRBV7-8 and TRBJ2-7 proteins outside the CDR3, reads GAGVSQSPRYKVAKRGQDVALRCDPISGHVSLFWYQQALGQGPEFLTYFQNEAQLDKSGLPSDRFFAERPEGSVSTLKIQRTQQEDSAVYLCASRLQGAVPSYEQYFGPGTRLTVT.